Listed below are T cell receptor beta chains from one sample, sequenced in a study of blood T cell repertoires in COVID-19. Clones were sequenced by immunoSEQ multiplex PCR, and TCRdb holds only the in-frame ones, with some missing. The sample has under 170,000 clones; just over 85% are singletons. Sequenced sample: peripheral blood. The receptor source for this set is a man aged 65 to 85 with acute or convalescent COVID-19. Each CDR3 is given with its conserved first and last residue. The order of the fields is V gene, J gene, clone size, D gene, CDR3 protein, CDR3 DNA. The D gene is left open where the match is weak. Rows may omit the clone size; those that give it use once, few, many or a size class.

>TRBV10-3|TRBJ1-2|few|TRBD1
CAISGMLDRGFGYTF
TGTGCCATCAGTGGGATGTTGGACAGGGGGTTTGGCTACACCTTC
>TRBV6-5|TRBJ2-7|NA|NA
CASSYGGFGEQYF
TGTGCCAGCAGTTACGGCGGTTTCGGGGAGCAGTACTTC
>TRBV29-1|TRBJ2-1|NA|TRBD2
CSVEKRGGSYNEQFF
TGCAGCGTTGAGAAGCGGGGTGGCTCCTACAATGAGCAGTTCTTC
>TRBV4-3|TRBJ2-3|NA|TRBD2
CASSLFSGSTDTQYF
TGCGCCAGCAGCCTCTTTAGCGGGAGCACAGATACGCAGTATTTT
>TRBV19|TRBJ1-3|NA|NA
CASSQEGLSGNTIYF
TGTGCCAGTAGCCAAGAAGGACTTTCTGGAAACACCATATATTTT
>TRBV6-2/TRBV6-3|TRBJ2-1|NA|TRBD2
CASSYSSGHNEQFF
TGTGCCAGCAGTTACAGTAGCGGGCACAATGAGCAGTTCTTC
>TRBV6-2/TRBV6-3|TRBJ1-3|NA|NA
CASSYEQRVSGNTIYF
TGTGCCAGCAGTTACGAACAGCGGGTCTCTGGAAACACCATATATTTT
>TRBV3-1/TRBV3-2|TRBJ2-7|NA|TRBD2
CASSQDVASGEEQYF
TGTGCCAGCAGCCAAGATGTGGCTAGCGGGGAGGAGCAGTACTTC
>TRBV28|TRBJ2-2|NA|NA
CASSLSRGGGELFF
TGTGCCAGCAGTTTAAGCAGGGGTGGCGGGGAGCTGTTTTTT
>TRBV5-5|TRBJ2-5|NA|NA
CASSLSPVVETQYF
TGTGCCAGCAGCTTGTCCCCAGTGGTGGAGACCCAGTACTTC
>TRBV10-2|TRBJ2-1|NA|TRBD2
CASSDSSGSRLEQFF
TGCGCCAGCAGTGACTCTAGCGGCTCCCGGCTTGAGCAGTTCTTC
>TRBV21-1|TRBJ2-7|NA|NA
CASSKGGTGHYEQYF
TGTGCCAGCAGCAAAGGGGGGACTGGGCACTACGAGCAGTACTTC
>TRBV24-1|TRBJ2-5|NA|NA
CATRARDWETQYF
TGTGCCACCCGCGCTCGGGATTGGGAGACCCAGTACTTC
>TRBV5-1|TRBJ2-7|NA|TRBD2
CASSLVLAGGFEQYF
TGCGCCAGCAGCTTGGTACTAGCGGGAGGTTTCGAGCAGTACTTC
>TRBV11-2|TRBJ1-4|NA|NA
CASSLHARDEKLFF
TGTGCCAGCAGTTTACATGCGCGGGATGAAAAACTGTTTTTT
>TRBV9|TRBJ2-7|once|TRBD1
CASSVGGTGFYEQYF
TGTGCCAGCAGCGTAGGCGGGACAGGGTTCTACGAGCAGTACTTC
>TRBV2|TRBJ2-3|once|TRBD2
CASRALAGGSTDTQYF
TGTGCCAGCAGAGCACTAGCGGGGGGAAGCACAGATACGCAGTATTTT
>TRBV6-5|TRBJ2-7|NA|NA
CASVGQGTTPYEQYF
TGTGCCAGCGTTGGTCAAGGGACAACCCCCTACGAGCAGTACTTC
>TRBV10-3|TRBJ2-1|NA|NA
CAISESTRLGYNEQFF
TGTGCCATCAGTGAGTCGACTCGGTTAGGTTACAATGAGCAGTTCTTC
>TRBV28|TRBJ1-1|NA|TRBD1
CASSYIGQGEAFF
TGTGCCAGCAGTTACATTGGACAGGGAGAAGCTTTCTTT
>TRBV19|TRBJ2-3|NA|TRBD2
CASSMLGLAATDTQYF
TGTGCCAGTAGTATGCTGGGACTAGCGGCCACAGATACGCAGTATTTT
>TRBV6-5|TRBJ1-1|NA|NA
CASSSTMNTEAFF
TGTGCCAGCAGTTCCACAATGAACACTGAAGCTTTCTTT